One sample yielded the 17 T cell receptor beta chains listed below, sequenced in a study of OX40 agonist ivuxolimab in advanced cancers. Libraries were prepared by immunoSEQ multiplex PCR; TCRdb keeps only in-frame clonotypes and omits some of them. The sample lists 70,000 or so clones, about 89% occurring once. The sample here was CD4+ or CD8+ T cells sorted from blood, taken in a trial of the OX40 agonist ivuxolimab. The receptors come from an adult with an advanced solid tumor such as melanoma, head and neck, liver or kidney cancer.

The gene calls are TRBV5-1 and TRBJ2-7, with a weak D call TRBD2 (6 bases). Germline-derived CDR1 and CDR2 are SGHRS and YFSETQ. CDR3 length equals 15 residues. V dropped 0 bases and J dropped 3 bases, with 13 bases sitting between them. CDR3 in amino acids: CASSLVSGEVYEQYF. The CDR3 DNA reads TGCGCCAGCAGCTTGGTATCCGGGGAGGTCTACGAGCAGTACTTC. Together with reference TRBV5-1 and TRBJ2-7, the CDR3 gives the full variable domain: KAGVTQTPRYLIKTRGQQVTLSCSPISGHRSVSWYQQTPGQGLQFLFEYFSETQRNKGNFPGRFSGRQFSNSRSEMNVSTLELGDSALYLCASSLVSGEVYEQYFGPGTRLTVT.

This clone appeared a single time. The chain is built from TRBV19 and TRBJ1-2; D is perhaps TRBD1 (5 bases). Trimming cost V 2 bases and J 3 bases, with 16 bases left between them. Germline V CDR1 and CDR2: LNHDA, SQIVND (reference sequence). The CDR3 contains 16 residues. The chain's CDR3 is CASSISGTAIYYGYTF. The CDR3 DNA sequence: TGTGCCAGTAGTATAAGCGGGACGGCGATATACTATGGCTACACCTTC.

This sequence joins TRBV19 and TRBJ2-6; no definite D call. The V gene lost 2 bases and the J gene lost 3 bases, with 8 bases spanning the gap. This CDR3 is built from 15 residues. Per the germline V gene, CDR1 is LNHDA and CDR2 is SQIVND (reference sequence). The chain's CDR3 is CASSIFVSGANVLTF. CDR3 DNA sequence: TGTGCCAGTAGTATATTTGTCAGTGGGGCCAACGTCCTGACTTTC. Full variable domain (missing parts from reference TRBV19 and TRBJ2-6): DGGITQSPKYLFRKEGQNVTLSCEQNLNHDAMYWYRQDPGQGLRLIYYSQIVNDFQKGDIAEGYSVSREKKESFPLTVTSAQKNPTAFYLCASSIFVSGANVLTFGAGSRLTVL.

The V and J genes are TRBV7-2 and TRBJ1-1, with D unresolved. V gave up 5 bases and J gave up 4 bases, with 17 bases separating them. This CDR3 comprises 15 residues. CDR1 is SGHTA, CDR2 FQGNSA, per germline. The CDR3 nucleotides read TGTGCCAGCAGCCTACGGTCGAGTTATGGCACTGAAGCTTTCTTT. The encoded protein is CASSLRSSYGTEAFF.

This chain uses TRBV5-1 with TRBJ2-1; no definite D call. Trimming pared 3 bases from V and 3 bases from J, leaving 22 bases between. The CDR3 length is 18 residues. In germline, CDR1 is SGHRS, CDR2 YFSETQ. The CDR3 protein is CASSSQPRAPLNYNEQFF. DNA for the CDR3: TGCGCCAGCAGCTCACAACCACGGGCCCCCCTGAACTACAATGAGCAGTTCTTC.

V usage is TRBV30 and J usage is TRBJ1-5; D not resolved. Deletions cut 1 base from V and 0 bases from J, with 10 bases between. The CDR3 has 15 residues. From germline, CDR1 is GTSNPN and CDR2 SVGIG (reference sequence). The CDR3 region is CAWSAMGVSNQPQHF. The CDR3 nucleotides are TGTGCCTGGAGTGCCATGGGCGTTAGCAATCAGCCCCAGCATTTT.

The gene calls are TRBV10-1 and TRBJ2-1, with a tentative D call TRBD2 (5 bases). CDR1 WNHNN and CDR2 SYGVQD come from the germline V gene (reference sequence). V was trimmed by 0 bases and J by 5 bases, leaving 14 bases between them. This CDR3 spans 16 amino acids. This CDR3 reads CASSESGLAGNNEQFF. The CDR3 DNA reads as TGCGCCAGCAGTGAGTCTGGATTAGCCGGGAACAATGAGCAGTTCTTC.

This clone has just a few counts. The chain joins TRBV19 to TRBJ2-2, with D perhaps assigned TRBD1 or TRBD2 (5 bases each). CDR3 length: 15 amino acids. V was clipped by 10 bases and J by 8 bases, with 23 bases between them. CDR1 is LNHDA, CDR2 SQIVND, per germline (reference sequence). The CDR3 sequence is CATRDQSLGAGELFF. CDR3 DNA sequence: TGTGCCACGAGGGACCAAAGCTTGGGTGCGGGGGAGCTGTTTTTT.

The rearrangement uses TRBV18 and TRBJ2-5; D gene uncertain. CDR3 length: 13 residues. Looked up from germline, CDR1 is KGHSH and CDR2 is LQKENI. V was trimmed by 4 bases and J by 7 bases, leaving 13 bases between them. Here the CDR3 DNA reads TGTGCCAGCTCACTTCTCACTGAATGGACCCAGTACTTC. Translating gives CASSLLTEWTQYF. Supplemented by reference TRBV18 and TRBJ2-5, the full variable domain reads NAGVMQNPRHLVRRRGQEARLRCSPMKGHSHVYWYRQLPEEGLKFMVYLQKENIIDESGMPKERFSAEFPKEGPSILRIQQVVRGDSAAYFCASSLLTEWTQYFGPGTRLLVL.

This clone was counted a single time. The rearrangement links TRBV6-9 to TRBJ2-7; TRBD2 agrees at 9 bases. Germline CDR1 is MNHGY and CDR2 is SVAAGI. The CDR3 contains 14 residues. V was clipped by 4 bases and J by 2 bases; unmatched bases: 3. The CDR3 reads CASSSSGGTYEQYF. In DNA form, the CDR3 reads TGTGCCAGCAGTTCGAGCGGGGGGACCTACGAGCAGTACTTC.

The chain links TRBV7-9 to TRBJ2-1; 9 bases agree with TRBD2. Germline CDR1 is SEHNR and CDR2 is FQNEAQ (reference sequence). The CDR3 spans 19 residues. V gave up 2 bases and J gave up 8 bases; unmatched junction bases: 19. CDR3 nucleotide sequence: TGTGCCAGCAGCTTATCAAAAAGGGGCCTAGCGGGGTTGGGGCATGAGCAGTTCTTC. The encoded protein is CASSLSKRGLAGLGHEQFF.

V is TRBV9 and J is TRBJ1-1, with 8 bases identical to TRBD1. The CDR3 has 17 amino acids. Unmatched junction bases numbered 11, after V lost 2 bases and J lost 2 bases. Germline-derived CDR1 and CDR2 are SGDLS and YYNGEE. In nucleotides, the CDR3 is TGTGCCAGCAGCGTCGGACAGGGAGGCCCTACTAACACTGAAGCTTTCTTT. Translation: CASSVGQGGPTNTEAFF.

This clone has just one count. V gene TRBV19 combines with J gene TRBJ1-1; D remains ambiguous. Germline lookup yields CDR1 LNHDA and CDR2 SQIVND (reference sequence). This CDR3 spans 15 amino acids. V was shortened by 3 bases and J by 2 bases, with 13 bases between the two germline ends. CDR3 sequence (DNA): TGTGCCAGTAGTATCGGAGGTGTGGTAAACACTGAAGCTTTCTTT. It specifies CASSIGGVVNTEAFF. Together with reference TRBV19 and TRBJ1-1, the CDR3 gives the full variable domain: DGGITQSPKYLFRKEGQNVTLSCEQNLNHDAMYWYRQDPGQGLRLIYYSQIVNDFQKGDIAEGYSVSREKKESFPLTVTSAQKNPTAFYLCASSIGGVVNTEAFFGQGTRLTVV.

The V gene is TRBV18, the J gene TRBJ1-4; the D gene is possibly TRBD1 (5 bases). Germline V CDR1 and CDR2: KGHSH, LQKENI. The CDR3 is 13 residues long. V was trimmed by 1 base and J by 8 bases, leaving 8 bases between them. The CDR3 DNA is TGTGCCAGCTCACCACAGGAGGGGGAAAAACTGTTTTTT. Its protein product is CASSPQEGEKLFF.

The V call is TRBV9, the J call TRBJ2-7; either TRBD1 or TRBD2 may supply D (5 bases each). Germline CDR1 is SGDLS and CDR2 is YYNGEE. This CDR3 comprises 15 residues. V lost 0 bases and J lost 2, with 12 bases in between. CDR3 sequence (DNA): TGTGCCAGCAGCGTAGAAACAGGACTCGCCTACGAGCAGTACTTC. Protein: CASSVETGLAYEQYF.

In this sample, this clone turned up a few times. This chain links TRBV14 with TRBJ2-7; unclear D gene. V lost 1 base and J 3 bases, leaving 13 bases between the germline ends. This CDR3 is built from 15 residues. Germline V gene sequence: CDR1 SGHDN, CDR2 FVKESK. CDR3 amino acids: CASSQGLKEYYEQYF. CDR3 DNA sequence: TGTGCCAGCAGCCAAGGTCTGAAGGAGTACTACGAGCAGTACTTC.

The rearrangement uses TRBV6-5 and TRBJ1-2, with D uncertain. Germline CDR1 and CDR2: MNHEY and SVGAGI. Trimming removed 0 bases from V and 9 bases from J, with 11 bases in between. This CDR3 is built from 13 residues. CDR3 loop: CASSYSSQTSYTF. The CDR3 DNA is TGTGCCAGCAGTTACTCGTCCCAGACCAGCTACACCTTC.